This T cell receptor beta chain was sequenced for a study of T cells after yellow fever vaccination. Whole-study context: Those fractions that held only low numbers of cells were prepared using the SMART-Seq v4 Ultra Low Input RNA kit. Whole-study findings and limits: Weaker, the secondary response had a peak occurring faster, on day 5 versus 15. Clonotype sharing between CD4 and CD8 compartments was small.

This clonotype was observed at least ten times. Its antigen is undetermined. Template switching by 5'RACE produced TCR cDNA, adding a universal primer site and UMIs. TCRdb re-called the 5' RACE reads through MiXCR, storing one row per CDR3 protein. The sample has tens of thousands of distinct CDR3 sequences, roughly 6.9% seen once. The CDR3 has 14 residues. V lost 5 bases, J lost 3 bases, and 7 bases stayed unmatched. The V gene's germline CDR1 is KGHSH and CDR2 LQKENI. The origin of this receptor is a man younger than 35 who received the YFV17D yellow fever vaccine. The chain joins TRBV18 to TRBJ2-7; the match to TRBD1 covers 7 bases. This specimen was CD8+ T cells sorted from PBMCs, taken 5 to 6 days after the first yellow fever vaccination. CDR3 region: CASSGDRELYEQYF. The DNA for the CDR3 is TGTGCCAGCTCAGGCGACAGGGAGCTCTACGAGCAGTACTTC.